A single sample is the source of the 32 T cell receptor beta chains below, sequenced in a study of blood T cell repertoires in COVID-19. The protocol was immunoSEQ multiplex PCR, while the TCRdb copy is restricted to in-frame clones and leaves out a portion. The table shows over 350,000 clones, with roughly 88% occurring only once. The material sequenced was peripheral blood. The receptor source for this set is a woman in her 30s with active or convalescent COVID-19.

The chain employs TRBV19 and TRBJ1-1; the D is unclear. The CDR3 sequence is 13 residues long. The germline CDR1 and CDR2 sequences are LNHDA and SQIVND (reference sequence). V was clipped by 4 bases and J by 1 base, with 7 bases between them. The CDR3 DNA is TGTGCCAGTAGTAGCATCAGGAACACTGAAGCTTTCTTT. Translating it yields CASSSIRNTEAFF.

There are a few counts of this clone. V usage is TRBV28 and J usage is TRBJ1-3; perhaps TRBD1 as D (6 bases). Germline V gives CDR1 MDHEN, CDR2 SYDVKM. The CDR3 sequence is 16 residues long. V was shortened by 4 bases and J by 0 bases, with 13 bases between the two germline ends. The CDR3 reads CASSSPGGSSGNTIYF. The CDR3 DNA reads TGTGCCAGCAGTTCCCCGGGGGGCAGCTCTGGAAACACCATATATTTT.

For this clone: The same CDR3 also results from other DNA sequences found in this sample. The chain employs TRBV5-1 and TRBJ2-5, with TRBD2 matching 7 bases. The germline V gene has CDR1 SGHRS and CDR2 YFSETQ. The CDR3 extends over 14 amino acids. V lost 0 bases, J lost 1 base, and 0 bases stayed unmatched. The CDR3 protein is CASSLERGQETQYF. DNA for the CDR3: TGCGCCAGCAGCTTGGAGCGGGGCCAAGAGACCCAGTACTTC.

This CDR3 is CSVVKSGGAYNEQFF. In nucleotides, the CDR3 is TGCAGCGTTGTAAAAAGCGGGGGGGCCTACAATGAGCAGTTCTTC. The V and J genes are TRBV29-1 and TRBJ2-1; 10 nucleotides agree with TRBD2. Germline CDR1 reads SQVTM; CDR2 reads ANQGSEA. This CDR3 comprises 15 residues. V was clipped by 4 bases and J by 2 bases; unmatched bases: 5.

This chain links TRBV7-9 with TRBJ1-2; unclear D gene. Trimming cost V 2 bases and J 2 bases, with 6 bases left between them. This CDR3 comprises 13 residues. Germline values: CDR1 SEHNR, CDR2 FQNEAQ (reference sequence). For the CDR3, the DNA is TGTGCCAGCAGCTTACCGGGAAACTATGGCTACACCTTC. This sequence encodes CASSLPGNYGYTF. The full variable domain, its missing parts supplied by reference TRBV7-9 and TRBJ1-2, is DTGVSQNPRHKITKRGQNVTFRCDPISEHNRLYWYRQTLGQGPEFLTYFQNEAQLEKSRLLSDRFSAERPKGSFSTLEIQRTEQGDSAMYLCASSLPGNYGYTFGSGTRLTVV.

This sequence joins TRBV25-1 and TRBJ1-2; a weak D match, TRBD1 (5 bases). Germline V CDR1 and CDR2: MGHDK, SYGVNS. The CDR3 is made up of 13 amino acids. Trimming cost V 3 bases and J 4 bases, with 9 bases left between them. For the CDR3, the DNA is TGTGCCAGCAGTGACCAGACAGTCTATGGCTACACCTTC. Its translation: CASSDQTVYGYTF.

The V call is TRBV5-8, the J call TRBJ2-5; TRBD1 aligns across 10 bases. CDR1 and CDR2 (germline): SGHTS, YDEGEE. Trimming removed 4 bases from V and 5 bases from J; junction bases left unmatched: 8. CDR3 size: 15 residues. The CDR3 coding sequence is TGTGCCAGCAGCCGAGTAGGACAGGGGGGCGAGACCCAGTACTTC. Its translation: CASSRVGQGGETQYF.

The rearrangement uses TRBV25-1 and TRBJ2-7, with D unclear. Trimming removed 1 base from V and 3 bases from J, with 7 bases in between. The CDR3 is 13 residues long. From germline, CDR1 is MGHDK and CDR2 SYGVNS. The CDR3 loop is CASSELGSYEQYF. CDR3 nucleotides: TGTGCCAGCAGTGAATTGGGCAGCTACGAGCAGTACTTC.

This clone appeared a few times. This chain joins TRBV7-2 and TRBJ2-7; possibly TRBD2 for D (6 bases). Trimming pared 1 base from V and 0 bases from J, leaving 10 bases between. This CDR3 has 15 residues. Germline V gives CDR1 SGHTA, CDR2 FQGNSA. The CDR3 region has the DNA TGTGCCAGCAGCTTAGATGGAGCGGGCTCCTACGAGCAGTACTTC. Amino acid sequence: CASSLDGAGSYEQYF.

V and J are TRBV19 and TRBJ1-5; D remains unclear. Between the trimmed V and J ends, which lost 7 bases and 4 bases, there was a span of 14 bases. Germline lookup yields CDR1 LNHDA and CDR2 SQIVND (reference sequence). The CDR3 runs 14 residues. CDR3 in amino acids: CASMGGSGNQPQHF. CDR3 sequence (DNA): TGTGCCAGTATGGGAGGGAGCGGAAATCAGCCCCAGCATTTT.

The chain joins TRBV4-1 to TRBJ2-7; a weak D match, TRBD1 (7 bases). Looked up from germline, CDR1 is MGHRA and CDR2 is YSYEKL. The CDR3 extends over 16 amino acids. Trimming took 1 base from V and 5 from J, leaving 18 bases between them. The CDR3 DNA reads TGCGCCAGCAGCCAAGTTGGCAGGGGGAGGTTTAACGAGCAGTACTTC. It encodes CASSQVGRGRFNEQYF.

The CDR3 DNA follows: TGTGCCAGCAGTCTCTCCGGGGTGGGGTATGGCTACACCTTC. Its translation: CASSLSGVGYGYTF. V and J are TRBV6-5 and TRBJ1-2; D is ambiguous. Germline V gene data show CDR1 as MNHEY and CDR2 as SVGAGI. The CDR3 is 14 amino acids. Deletions cut 5 bases from V and 5 bases from J, with 15 bases between.

In this sample, this clone turned up many times. The chain carries TRBV11-2 and TRBJ2-1; D may be TRBD2 (7 bases). Germline V gives CDR1 SGHAT, CDR2 FQNNGV. Trimming stripped 8 bases from V and 8 bases from J, with 19 bases between. The CDR3 runs to 14 residues. For the CDR3, the DNA is TGTGCCAGCGGCCACCCGACGGGGGGCGATGAGCAGTTCTTC. This encodes CASGHPTGGDEQFF. The full variable domain, completed using reference TRBV11-2 and TRBJ2-1, is EAGVAQSPRYKIIEKRQSVAFWCNPISGHATLYWYQQILGQGPKLLIQFQNNGVVDDSQLPKDRFSAERLKGVDSTLKIQPAKLEDSAVYLCASGHPTGGDEQFFGPGTRLTVL.

This chain joins TRBV4-2 and TRBJ1-2; possible D gene TRBD1, 6 bases. The CDR3 has 15 amino acids. Looked up from germline, CDR1 is LGHNA and CDR2 is YNFKEQ. V lost 1 base, J lost 5 bases, and 14 bases lay in between. The CDR3 bases are TGTGCCAGCAGCCAAGCCCGACAGGAGGTTTATGGCTACACCTTC. As protein: CASSQARQEVYGYTF.

The gene calls are TRBV7-9 and TRBJ1-6; no definite D call. Trimming stripped 1 base from V and 10 bases from J, with 11 bases between. CDR1 SEHNR and CDR2 FQNEAQ come from the germline V gene (reference sequence). The length of the CDR3 is 14 residues. The CDR3, as DNA: TGTGCCAGCAGCTTAGACTTCGCGGCGTCACCCCTCCACTTT. It translates to CASSLDFAASPLHF. Variable domain in full (rest from reference TRBV7-9 and TRBJ1-6): DTGVSQNPRHKITKRGQNVTFRCDPISEHNRLYWYRQTLGQGPEFLTYFQNEAQLEKSRLLSDRFSAERPKGSFSTLEIQRTEQGDSAMYLCASSLDFAASPLHFGNGTRLTVT.

This chain joins TRBV13 and TRBJ2-2, with 9 bases matching TRBD2. With V trimmed by 4 bases and J by 6 bases, 3 bases remained unmatched. Germline lookup yields CDR1 PRHDT and CDR2 FYEKMQ (reference sequence). The CDR3 runs to 14 residues. CDR3 sequence: CASSWGLAAGELFF. The CDR3 coding sequence is TGTGCCAGCAGCTGGGGACTAGCAGCCGGGGAGCTGTTTTTT.

To note about this clone: A read error is likely, as this CDR3 ends without the conserved phenylalanine or tryptophan. The DNA is omitted, as the CDR3 cannot be located on it reliably, and the CDR3 follows TCRdb's listing. The gene calls are TRBV20-1 and TRBJ1-1; the tabulated D call, TRBD1, remains unverified against the DNA. The V gene's germline CDR1 is DFQATT and CDR2 SNEGSKA (reference sequence). With termini counted, the CDR3 has 11 amino acids. CDR3 loop: CSASGTGGEVI.

V and J are TRBV19 and TRBJ1-6; 9 bases fit TRBD1. V shed 5 bases, J shed 8 bases, and the junction held 13 bases outside the gene matches. CDR3 length equals 17 residues. Germline V lookup: CDR1 LNHDA, CDR2 SQIVND (reference sequence). Here the CDR3 DNA reads TGTGCCAGTAGTCGACAATGGCGACAGGGGGGATATTCACCCCTCCACTTT. It specifies CASSRQWRQGGYSPLHF. Based on the CDR3 plus reference TRBV19 and TRBJ1-6, the full variable domain is DGGITQSPKYLFRKEGQNVTLSCEQNLNHDAMYWYRQDPGQGLRLIYYSQIVNDFQKGDIAEGYSVSREKKESFPLTVTSAQKNPTAFYLCASSRQWRQGGYSPLHFGNGTRLTVT.

The chain has TRBV7-2 and TRBJ1-4; no reliable D call. Trimming left V 4 bases short and J 0 bases short, with 9 bases between. CDR3 length equals 15 residues. Germline CDR1 reads SGHTA; CDR2 reads FQGNSA. CDR3 in DNA: TGTGCCAGCAGCTCCCTATTTACAACTAATGAAAAACTGTTTTTT. This translates into CASSSLFTTNEKLFF. Looking up the rest from reference TRBV7-2 and TRBJ1-4 gives the full variable domain: GAGVSQSPSNKVTEKGKDVELRCDPISGHTALYWYRQSLGQGLEFLIYFQGNSAPDKSGLPSDRFSAERTGGSVSTLTIQRTQQEDSAVYLCASSSLFTTNEKLFFGSGTQLSVL.

The chain recombines TRBV14 with TRBJ2-3; D is undetermined. Germline V gene sequence: CDR1 SGHDN, CDR2 FVKESK. The CDR3 extends over 11 amino acids. Deletions cut 2 bases from V and 6 bases from J, with 3 bases between. The CDR3 is CASSQRDTQYF. The CDR3 bases are TGTGCCAGCAGCCAACGTGATACGCAGTATTTT.

The chain carries TRBV7-9 and TRBJ2-7, with TRBD1 identical over 7 bases. The V segment lost 5 bases and the J segment 7 bases; nucleotides outside the gene matches: 26. Germline values: CDR1 SEHNR, CDR2 FQNEAQ (reference sequence). The CDR3 spans 19 residues. CDR3 in DNA: TGTGCCAGCAGCGCTGGGAGCTTTAACAGGGGTGACGCTATGGGGGAGCAGTACTTC. It translates to CASSAGSFNRGDAMGEQYF. The complete variable domain, with remaining parts taken from reference TRBV7-9 and TRBJ2-7, reads DTGVSQNPRHKITKRGQNVTFRCDPISEHNRLYWYRQTLGQGPEFLTYFQNEAQLEKSRLLSDRFSAERPKGSFSTLEIQRTEQGDSAMYLCASSAGSFNRGDAMGEQYFGPGTRLTVT.

The chain combines TRBV27 with TRBJ2-1, with 11 bases identical to TRBD2. The CDR3 totals 16 residues. Unmatched junction bases numbered 2, after V lost 1 base and J lost 3 bases. The germline V gene encodes CDR1 MNHEY and CDR2 SMNVEV (reference sequence). The CDR3 spells CASSLLAGGIYNEQFF. CDR3 DNA sequence: TGTGCCAGCAGTTTATTAGCGGGGGGGATCTACAATGAGCAGTTCTTC.

The V call is TRBV5-4, the J call TRBJ2-7; D perhaps matches TRBD1 (5 bases). Trimming removed 0 bases from V and 6 bases from J, with 7 bases in between. Per the germline V gene, CDR1 is SGHNT and CDR2 is YYREEE (reference sequence). This CDR3 is built from 12 residues. The CDR3 DNA follows: TGTGCCAGCAGCTTGGACAGGACCGAGCAGTACTTC. Translating it yields CASSLDRTEQYF. Full variable domain (outside the CDR3, taken from reference TRBV5-4 and TRBJ2-7): ETGVTQSPTHLIKTRGQQVTLRCSSQSGHNTVSWYQQALGQGPQFIFQYYREEENGRGNFPPRFSGLQFPNYSSELNVNALELDDSALYLCASSLDRTEQYFGPGTRLTVT.

This clone was seen a few times. The chain couples TRBV19 to TRBJ1-4, with 7 bases aligning to TRBD1. Germline V gene lookup returns CDR1 LNHDA and CDR2 SQIVND (reference sequence). V shed 3 bases, J shed 8 bases, and the junction held 6 bases outside the gene matches. The CDR3 is 14 residues long. This CDR3 reads CASSIGQAGEKLFF. CDR3 bases: TGTGCCAGTAGTATCGGACAGGCGGGGGAAAAACTGTTTTTT.

The chain employs TRBV30 and TRBJ2-7; unclear D gene. The CDR3 is 13 residues long. Germline V gene lookup returns CDR1 GTSNPN and CDR2 SVGIG (reference sequence). With 4 bases removed from V and 7 bases from J, the gap between germline ends came to 17 bases. The CDR3 spells CAWTRQALGEQYF. DNA of the CDR3: TGTGCCTGGACTCGGCAGGCCCTCGGTGAGCAGTACTTC.

This clone showed up just once. The chain combines TRBV5-1 with TRBJ2-7; tentative D call: TRBD2 (5 bases). CDR1 and CDR2 from the germline V gene are SGHRS and YFSETQ. This CDR3 contains 14 residues. Trimming removed 0 bases at V and 3 bases at J, with 10 bases between. DNA for the CDR3: TGCGCCAGCAGCTTGGCAGAGGGAAACTACGAGCAGTACTTC. Its translation is CASSLAEGNYEQYF. Full variable domain (outside the CDR3, taken from reference TRBV5-1 and TRBJ2-7): KAGVTQTPRYLIKTRGQQVTLSCSPISGHRSVSWYQQTPGQGLQFLFEYFSETQRNKGNFPGRFSGRQFSNSRSEMNVSTLELGDSALYLCASSLAEGNYEQYFGPGTRLTVT.

On this clone itself: Other nucleotide sequences in the sample specify the same CDR3. The chain recombines TRBV5-1 with TRBJ2-5; the match to TRBD1 covers 11 bases. J gave up 2 bases and V 2 bases, and 2 bases lay outside the gene matches. From germline, CDR1 is SGHRS and CDR2 YFSETQ. This CDR3 has 15 amino acids. The CDR3 loop reads CASSFGTGGQETQYF. The DNA for the CDR3 is TGCGCCAGCAGCTTCGGGACAGGGGGGCAAGAGACCCAGTACTTC.

This chain uses TRBV14 with TRBJ2-4; 7 bases agree with TRBD2. CDR3 length: 16 amino acids. V was clipped by 4 bases and J by 0 bases; unmatched bases: 6. Germline CDR1 reads SGHDN; CDR2 reads FVKESK. In DNA, the CDR3 is TGTGCCAGCAGCCCCGGGACTACGATAGCCAAAAACATTCAGTACTTC. It yields the protein CASSPGTTIAKNIQYF.

Here the CDR3 DNA reads TGCGCCAGCAGCCACCAGGGTCAGGGTGGCTACACCTTC. The encoded protein is CASSHQGQGGYTF. J is TRBJ1-2 and V is TRBV4-1, with a possible D match to TRBD1 (5 bases). Between the trimmed V and J ends, which lost 3 bases and 7 bases, there was a span of 12 bases. The CDR3 length is 13 residues. Looked up from germline, CDR1 is MGHRA and CDR2 is YSYEKL.

V gene TRBV4-1 combines with J gene TRBJ2-1; TRBD2 aligns across 13 bases. CDR1 MGHRA and CDR2 YSYEKL come from the germline V gene. V trimming: 6 bases; J trimming: 10 bases; junction bases outside the gene matches: 6. This CDR3 region has 14 residues. For the CDR3, the DNA is TGCGCCAGCAGAACTAGCGGGGGGGGCCTCGAGCAGTTCTTC. Amino acid sequence: CASRTSGGGLEQFF.

The chain couples TRBV19 to TRBJ1-1; tentatively, D is TRBD1 (5 bases). Germline values: CDR1 LNHDA, CDR2 SQIVND (reference sequence). The CDR3 covers 17 residues. The V and J ends lost 1 base and 4 bases respectively, with 19 bases between them. CDR3 sequence: CASSIVVRGWGSTEAFF. The CDR3 DNA follows: TGTGCCAGTAGTATAGTAGTGCGGGGGTGGGGTAGCACTGAAGCTTTCTTT.

This clone was found once. The chain couples TRBV15 to TRBJ2-7; D is possibly TRBD1 (5 bases). This CDR3 comprises 13 residues. V was clipped by 1 base and J by 4 bases, with 8 bases between them. CDR1 is LNHNV and CDR2 is YYDKDF in the germline V gene (reference sequence). The CDR3 loop reads CATSRGDRYEQYF. The CDR3 nucleotides read TGTGCCACCAGCAGAGGAGACAGATACGAGCAGTACTTC. Full variable domain (missing parts from reference TRBV15 and TRBJ2-7): DAMVIQNPRYQVTQFGKPVTLSCSQTLNHNVMYWYQQKSSQAPKLLFHYYDKDFNNEADTPDNFQSRRPNTSFCFLDIRSPGLGDTAMYLCATSRGDRYEQYFGPGTRLTVT.